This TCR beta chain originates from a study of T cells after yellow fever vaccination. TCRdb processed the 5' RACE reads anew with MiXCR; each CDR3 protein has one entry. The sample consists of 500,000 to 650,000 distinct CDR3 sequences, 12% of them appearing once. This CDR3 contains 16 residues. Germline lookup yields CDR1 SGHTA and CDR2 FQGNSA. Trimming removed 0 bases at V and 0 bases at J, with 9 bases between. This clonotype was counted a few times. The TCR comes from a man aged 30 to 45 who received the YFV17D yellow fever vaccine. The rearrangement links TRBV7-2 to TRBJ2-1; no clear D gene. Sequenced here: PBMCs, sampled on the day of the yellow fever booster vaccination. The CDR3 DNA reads TGTGCCAGCAGCTTAGCCACAGCAGGCTCCTACAATGAGCAGTTCTTC. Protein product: CASSLATAGSYNEQFF.